A single T cell receptor beta chain is shown here with its context. This CDR3 has 15 amino acids. The trim removed 5 bases at V and 6 bases at J, leaving 9 bases unmatched. CDR1 and CDR2 (germline): MDHEN, SYDVKM. The data derive from a study of long-term antiretroviral therapy in people with HIV. Assay version v3.0 of immunoSEQ was used, and it was run at survey level. Here immunoSEQ multiplex PCR was the method, and the copy in TCRdb shows in-frame clones only, minus some. The sample includes some 5,600 clones, roughly 78% of them seen just once. Sample: unsorted PBMCs, taken 1.8 years before starting antiretroviral therapy. The V and J genes are TRBV28 and TRBJ2-7, with 11 bases identical to TRBD1. This receptor was obtained from a man between 35 and 55 years old with HIV. In DNA form, the CDR3 reads TGTGCCAGCAGTGCCCCGGGACAGGGGGTAGGCGAGCAGTACTTC. Protein sequence: CASSAPGQGVGEQYF.